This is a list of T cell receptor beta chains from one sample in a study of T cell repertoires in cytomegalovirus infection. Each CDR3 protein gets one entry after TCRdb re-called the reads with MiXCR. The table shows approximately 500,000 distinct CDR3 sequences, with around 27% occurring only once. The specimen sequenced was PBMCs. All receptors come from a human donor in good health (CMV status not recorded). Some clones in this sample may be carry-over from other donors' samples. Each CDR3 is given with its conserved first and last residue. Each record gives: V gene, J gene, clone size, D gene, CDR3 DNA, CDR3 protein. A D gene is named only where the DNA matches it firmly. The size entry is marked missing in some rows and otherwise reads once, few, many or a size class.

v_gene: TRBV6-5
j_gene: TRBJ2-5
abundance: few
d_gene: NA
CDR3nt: TGTGCCAGCAGTTACGGTCAGCTCCAAGAGACCCAGTACTTC
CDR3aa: CASSYGQLQETQYF

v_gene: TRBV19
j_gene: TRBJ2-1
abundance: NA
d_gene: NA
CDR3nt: TGTGCCAGTAGTCCGCCGGGACCTATCGCCAATGAGCAGTTCTTC
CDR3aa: CASSPPGPIANEQFF

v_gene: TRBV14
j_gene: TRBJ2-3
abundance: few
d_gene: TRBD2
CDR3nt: TGTGCCAGCAGCCAAGAAGGACTAGCCCTGACCGGCACAGATACGCAGTATTTT
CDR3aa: CASSQEGLALTGTDTQYF

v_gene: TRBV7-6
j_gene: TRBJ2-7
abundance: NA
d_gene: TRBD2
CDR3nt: TGTGCCAGCCAGGGGGGACTAGCGGGAGAATCCTACGAGCAGTACTTC
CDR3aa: CASQGGLAGESYEQYF

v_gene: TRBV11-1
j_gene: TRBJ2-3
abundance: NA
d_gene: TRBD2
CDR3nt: TGTGCCAGCAGCTTAACGACTAGCGAAGATACGCAGTATTTT
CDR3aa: CASSLTTSEDTQYF

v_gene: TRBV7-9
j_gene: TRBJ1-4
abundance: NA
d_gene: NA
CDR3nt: TGTGCCAGCAGCACCAGAGACAGGCTGTTTGAAAAACTGTTTTTT
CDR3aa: CASSTRDRLFEKLFF

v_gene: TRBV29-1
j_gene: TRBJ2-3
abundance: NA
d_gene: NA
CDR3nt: TGCAGCGTTCTTCCGTTGGGAGATACGCAGTATTTT
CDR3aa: CSVLPLGDTQYF

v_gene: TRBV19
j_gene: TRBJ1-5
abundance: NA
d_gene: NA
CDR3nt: TGTGCCAGCAGTTCCGAGGACCTTACCCGCTTAGATCAGCCCCAGCATTTT
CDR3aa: CASSSEDLTRLDQPQHF

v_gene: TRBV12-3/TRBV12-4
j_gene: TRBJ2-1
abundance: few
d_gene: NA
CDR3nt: TGTGCCAGCAGTTGGGCGGGAAATGAGCAGTTCTTC
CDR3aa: CASSWAGNEQFF

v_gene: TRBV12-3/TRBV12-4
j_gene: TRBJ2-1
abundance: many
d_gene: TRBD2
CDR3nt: TGTGCCAGCAGATCCCGGACTAGCGGGAGGATCGGTGAGCAGTTCTTC
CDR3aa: CASRSRTSGRIGEQFF

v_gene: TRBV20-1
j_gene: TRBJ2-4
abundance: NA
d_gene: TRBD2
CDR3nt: TGCAGTGCTACGGGACTAGCAGACGCCAAAAACATTCAGTACTTC
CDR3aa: CSATGLADAKNIQYF

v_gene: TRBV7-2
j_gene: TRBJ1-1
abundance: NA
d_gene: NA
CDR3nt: TGTGCCAGCAGCTCCCGGGGGGCGGCTGAAGCTTTCTTT
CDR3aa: CASSSRGAAEAFF

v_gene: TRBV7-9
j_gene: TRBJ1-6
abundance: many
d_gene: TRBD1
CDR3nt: TGTGCCAGCAGCACAGGGACAGGGTATAATTCACCCCTCCACTTT
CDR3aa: CASSTGTGYNSPLHF

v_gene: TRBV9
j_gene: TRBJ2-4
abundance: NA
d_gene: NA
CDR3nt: TGTGCCAGCAGCGTAGATGATCTAGCCAAAAACATTCAGTACTTC
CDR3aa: CASSVDDLAKNIQYF

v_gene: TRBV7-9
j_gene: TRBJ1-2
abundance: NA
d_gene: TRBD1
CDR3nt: TGTGCCAGCAGCTTAGAAGTTCCAGGGGGAAAGGGCTACACCTTC
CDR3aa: CASSLEVPGGKGYTF

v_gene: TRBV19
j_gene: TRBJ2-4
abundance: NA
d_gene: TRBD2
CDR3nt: TGTGCCAGTAGTATTAGCGGGAGGAACATTCAGTACTTC
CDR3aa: CASSISGRNIQYF

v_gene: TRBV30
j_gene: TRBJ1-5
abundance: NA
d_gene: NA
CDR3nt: TGTGCCTGGAGTGATAATCAGAATCAGCCCCAGCATTTT
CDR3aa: CAWSDNQNQPQHF

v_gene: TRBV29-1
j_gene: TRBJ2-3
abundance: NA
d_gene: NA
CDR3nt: TGCAGCGCCCAAGTGGGGGTCGCAGATACGCAGTATTTT
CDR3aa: CSAQVGVADTQYF

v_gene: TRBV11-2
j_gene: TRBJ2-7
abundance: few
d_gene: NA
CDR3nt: TGTGCCAGCAGCTTAGTAGGGGTTGGCTCCTACGAGCAGTACTTC
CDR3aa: CASSLVGVGSYEQYF

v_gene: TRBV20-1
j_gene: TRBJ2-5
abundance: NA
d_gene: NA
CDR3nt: TGCAGTGCTAGAGATTTTCAGGGACAAGAGACCCAGTACTTC
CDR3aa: CSARDFQGQETQYF

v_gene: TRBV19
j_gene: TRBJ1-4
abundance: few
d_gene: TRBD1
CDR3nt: TGTGCCAGTAGTACGTCGACAGGGATCAATGAAAAACTGTTTTTT
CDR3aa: CASSTSTGINEKLFF

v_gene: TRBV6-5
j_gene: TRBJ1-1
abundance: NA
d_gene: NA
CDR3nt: TGTGCCAGCAGCAGGGGATTTGGGAACACTGAAGCTTTCTTT
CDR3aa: CASSRGFGNTEAFF

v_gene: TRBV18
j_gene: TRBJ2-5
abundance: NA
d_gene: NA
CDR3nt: TGTGCCAGCTCACTAAGACAGGCAAACCAAGAGACCCAGTACTTC
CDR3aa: CASSLRQANQETQYF

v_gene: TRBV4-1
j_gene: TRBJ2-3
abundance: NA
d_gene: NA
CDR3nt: TGCGCCAGCAGCCAAGAGCCCGGGGTGAGCACAGATACGCAGTATTTT
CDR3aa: CASSQEPGVSTDTQYF

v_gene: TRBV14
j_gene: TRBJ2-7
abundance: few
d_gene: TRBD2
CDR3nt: TGTGCCAGCAGCCATTTAGCGGGAGGTCGATACGAGCAGTACTTC
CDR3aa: CASSHLAGGRYEQYF

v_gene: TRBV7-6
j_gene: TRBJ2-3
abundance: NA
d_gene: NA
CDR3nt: TGTGCCAGCAGCTTATCCGATAACCGGGCCCCCGGGCTTAGTACGCAGTATTTT
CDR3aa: CASSLSDNRAPGLSTQYF

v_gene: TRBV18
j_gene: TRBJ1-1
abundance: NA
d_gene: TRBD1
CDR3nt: TGTGCCAGCTCACCTAGGACAGGTCGGGCCGACACTGAAGCTTTCTTT
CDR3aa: CASSPRTGRADTEAFF

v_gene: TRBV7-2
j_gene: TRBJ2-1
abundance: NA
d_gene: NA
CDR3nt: TGTGCCAGCAGCTTAAGGGGCGGGGAGTACAATGAGCAGTTCTTC
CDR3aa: CASSLRGGEYNEQFF

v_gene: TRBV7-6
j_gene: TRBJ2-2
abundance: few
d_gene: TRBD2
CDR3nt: TGTGCCAGCAGCCCGGGACTAGCGGGGACGGGTAACACCGGGGAGCTGTTTTTT
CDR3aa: CASSPGLAGTGNTGELFF

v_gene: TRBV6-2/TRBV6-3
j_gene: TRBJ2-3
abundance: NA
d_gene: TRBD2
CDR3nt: TGTGCCAGCAGTTACCTTGGGGGACTACACTCGGCACGAGATACGCAGTATTTT
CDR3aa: CASSYLGGLHSARDTQYF

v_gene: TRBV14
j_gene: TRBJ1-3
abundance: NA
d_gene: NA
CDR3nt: TGTGCCAGCAGCCAAAGCCAGTGGTCTGGAAACACCATATATTTT
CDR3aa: CASSQSQWSGNTIYF

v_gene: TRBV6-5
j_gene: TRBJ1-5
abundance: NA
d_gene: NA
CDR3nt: TGTGCCAGCAGTTATGGAGAAAGGCAGCCCCAGCATTTT
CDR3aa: CASSYGERQPQHF

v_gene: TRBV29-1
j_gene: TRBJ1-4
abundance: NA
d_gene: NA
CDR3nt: TGCAGCGTTTCCAAGGGGATGGAAAAACTGTTTTTT
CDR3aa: CSVSKGMEKLFF

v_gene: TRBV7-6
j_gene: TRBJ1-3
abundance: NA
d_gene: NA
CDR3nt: TGTGCTAGCAGCTTAGGCGCGGCGGGATCTGGAAACACCATATATTTT
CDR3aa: CASSLGAAGSGNTIYF

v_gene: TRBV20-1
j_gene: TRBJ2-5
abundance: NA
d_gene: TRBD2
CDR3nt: TGCAGTGCTAAGAGGATAGCGGGAGCGGGAGAGACCCAGTACTTC
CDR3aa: CSAKRIAGAGETQYF

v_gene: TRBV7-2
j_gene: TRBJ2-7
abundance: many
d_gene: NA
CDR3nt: TGTGCCAGCAGCTTAAGTAGCGGCCTCTCCTACGAGCAGTACTTC
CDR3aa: CASSLSSGLSYEQYF

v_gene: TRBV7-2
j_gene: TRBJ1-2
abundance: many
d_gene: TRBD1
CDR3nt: TGTGCCAGCAGCTTAGGTGGACAGGGGGTTAACTATGGCTACACCTTC
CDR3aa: CASSLGGQGVNYGYTF

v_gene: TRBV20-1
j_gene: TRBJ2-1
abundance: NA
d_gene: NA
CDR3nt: TGCAGTGCTAGAGCGGACAGAAACAAGGACAATGAGCAGTTCTTC
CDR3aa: CSARADRNKDNEQFF

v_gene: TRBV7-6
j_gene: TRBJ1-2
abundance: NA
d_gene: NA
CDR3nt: TGTGCCAGCAGCTTGTCGAGCTACACCTTC
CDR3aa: CASSLSSYTF

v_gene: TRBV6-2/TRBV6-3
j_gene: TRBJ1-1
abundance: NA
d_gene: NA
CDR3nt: TGTGCCAGCAGTTACCCTTGGGGGGCGGCTGAAGCTTTCTTT
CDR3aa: CASSYPWGAAEAFF

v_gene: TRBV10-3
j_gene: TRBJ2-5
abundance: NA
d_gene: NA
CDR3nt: TGTGCCATCAGTGATCCGAGGGGCGGGCGGCTGGGGACCCAGTACTTC
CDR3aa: CAISDPRGGRLGTQYF

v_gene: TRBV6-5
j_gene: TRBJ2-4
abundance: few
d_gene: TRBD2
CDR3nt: TGTGCCAGCAGGCCCGAGACTAGCGGGGGAAAAAACATTCAGTACTTC
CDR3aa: CASRPETSGGKNIQYF

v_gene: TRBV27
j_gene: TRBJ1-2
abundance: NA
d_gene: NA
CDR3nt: TGTGCCAGCAGCCGAACCGGACAGACCTTAGATTTCTATGGCTACACCTTC
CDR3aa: CASSRTGQTLDFYGYTF

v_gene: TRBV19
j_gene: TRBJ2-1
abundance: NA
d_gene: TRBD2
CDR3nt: TGTGCCAGTAGTCCGGGCAGCTCACGAGGCGCGGGAGAGTCCTACAATGAGCAGTTCTTC
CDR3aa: CASSPGSSRGAGESYNEQFF

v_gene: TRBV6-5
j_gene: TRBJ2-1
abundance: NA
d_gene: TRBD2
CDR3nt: TGTGCCAGCAGAAATACGGGACTAGGCTACAATGAGCAGTTCTTC
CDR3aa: CASRNTGLGYNEQFF

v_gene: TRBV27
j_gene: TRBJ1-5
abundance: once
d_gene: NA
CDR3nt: TGTGCCAGCAGTTTAACCCCCTCACGAAATCAGCCCCAGCATTTT
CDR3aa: CASSLTPSRNQPQHF